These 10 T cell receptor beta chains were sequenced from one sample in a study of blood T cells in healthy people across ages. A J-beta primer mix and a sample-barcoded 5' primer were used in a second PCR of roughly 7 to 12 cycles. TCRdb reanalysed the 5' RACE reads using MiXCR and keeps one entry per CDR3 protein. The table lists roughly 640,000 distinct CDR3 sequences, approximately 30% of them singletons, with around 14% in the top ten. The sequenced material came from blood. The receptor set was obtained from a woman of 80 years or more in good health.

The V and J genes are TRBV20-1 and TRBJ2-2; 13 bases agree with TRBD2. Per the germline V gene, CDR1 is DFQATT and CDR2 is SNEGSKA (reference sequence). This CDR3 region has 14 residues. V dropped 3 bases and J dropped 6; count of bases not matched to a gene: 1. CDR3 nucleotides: TGCAGTGCTAGTGGGACTAGCGGGGCCGGGGAGCTGTTTTTT. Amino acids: CSASGTSGAGELFF.

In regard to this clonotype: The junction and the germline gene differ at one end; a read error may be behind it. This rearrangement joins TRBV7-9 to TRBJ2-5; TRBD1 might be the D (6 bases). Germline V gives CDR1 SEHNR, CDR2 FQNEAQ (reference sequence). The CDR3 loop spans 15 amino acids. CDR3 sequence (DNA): TGTGCCAGCAGCTCGGACAGAACGTACCAAGAGACCCAGGACTTC. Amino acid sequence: CASSSDRTYQETQDF.

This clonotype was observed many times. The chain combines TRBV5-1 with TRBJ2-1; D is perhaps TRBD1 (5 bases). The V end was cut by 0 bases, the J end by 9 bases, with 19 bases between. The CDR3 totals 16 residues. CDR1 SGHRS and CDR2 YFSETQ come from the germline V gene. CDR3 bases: TGCGCCAGCAGCTTGGCGTTGGGGCGAGGTAGTGGTGAGCAGTTCTTC. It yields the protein CASSLALGRGSGEQFF.

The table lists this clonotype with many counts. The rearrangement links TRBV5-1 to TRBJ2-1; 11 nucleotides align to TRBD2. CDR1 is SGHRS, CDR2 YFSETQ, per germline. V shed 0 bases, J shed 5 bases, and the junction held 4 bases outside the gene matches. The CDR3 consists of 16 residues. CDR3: CASSLVASGGHNEQFF. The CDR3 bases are TGCGCCAGCAGCTTGGTGGCTAGCGGGGGGCACAATGAGCAGTTCTTC. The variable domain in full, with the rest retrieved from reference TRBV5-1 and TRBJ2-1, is KAGVTQTPRYLIKTRGQQVTLSCSPISGHRSVSWYQQTPGQGLQFLFEYFSETQRNKGNFPGRFSGRQFSNSRSEMNVSTLELGDSALYLCASSLVASGGHNEQFFGPGTRLTVL.

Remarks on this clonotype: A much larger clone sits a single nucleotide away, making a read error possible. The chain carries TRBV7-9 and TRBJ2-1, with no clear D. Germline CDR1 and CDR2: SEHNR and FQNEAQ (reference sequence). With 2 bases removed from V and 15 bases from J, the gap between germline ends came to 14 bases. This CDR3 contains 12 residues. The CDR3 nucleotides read TGTGCCAGCAGCTTACAAAGCTTACAGCGGTTCTTC. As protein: CASSLQSLQRFF.

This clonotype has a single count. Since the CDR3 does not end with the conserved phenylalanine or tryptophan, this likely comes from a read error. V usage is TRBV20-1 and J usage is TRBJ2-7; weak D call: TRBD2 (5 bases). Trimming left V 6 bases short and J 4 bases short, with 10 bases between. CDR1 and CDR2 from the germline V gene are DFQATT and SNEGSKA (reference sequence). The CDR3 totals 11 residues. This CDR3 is CSANGEYEQYL. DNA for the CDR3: TGCAGTGCCAACGGGGAATACGAGCAGTACCTC.

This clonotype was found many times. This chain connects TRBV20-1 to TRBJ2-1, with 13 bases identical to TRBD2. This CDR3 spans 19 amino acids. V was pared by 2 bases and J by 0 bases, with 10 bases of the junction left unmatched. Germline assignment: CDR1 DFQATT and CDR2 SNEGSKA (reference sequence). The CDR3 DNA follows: TGCAGTGCTAGACATCTAACGGGGACTAGCGGGGCCTCCTACAATGAGCAGTTCTTC. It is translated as CSARHLTGTSGASYNEQFF.

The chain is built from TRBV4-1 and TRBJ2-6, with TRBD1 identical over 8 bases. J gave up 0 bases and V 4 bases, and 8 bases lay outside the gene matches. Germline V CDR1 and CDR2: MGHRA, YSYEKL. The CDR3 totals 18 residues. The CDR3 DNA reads TGCGCCAGCAGCCCTCTGGACAGGGTATACTCTGGGGCCAACGTCCTGACTTTC. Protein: CASSPLDRVYSGANVLTF.

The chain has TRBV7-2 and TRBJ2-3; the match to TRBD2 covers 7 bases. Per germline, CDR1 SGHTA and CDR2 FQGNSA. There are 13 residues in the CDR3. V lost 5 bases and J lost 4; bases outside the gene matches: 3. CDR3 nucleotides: TGTGCCAGCAGCCCCACTAGCGCAGATACGCAGTATTTT. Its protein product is CASSPTSADTQYF.

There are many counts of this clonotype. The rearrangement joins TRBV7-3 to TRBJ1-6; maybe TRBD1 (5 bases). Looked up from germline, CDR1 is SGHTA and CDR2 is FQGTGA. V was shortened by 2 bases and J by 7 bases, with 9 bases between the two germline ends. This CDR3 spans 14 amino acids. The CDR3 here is CASSLEGRNSPLHF. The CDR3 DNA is TGTGCCAGCAGCTTAGAGGGGCGAAATTCACCCCTCCACTTT.